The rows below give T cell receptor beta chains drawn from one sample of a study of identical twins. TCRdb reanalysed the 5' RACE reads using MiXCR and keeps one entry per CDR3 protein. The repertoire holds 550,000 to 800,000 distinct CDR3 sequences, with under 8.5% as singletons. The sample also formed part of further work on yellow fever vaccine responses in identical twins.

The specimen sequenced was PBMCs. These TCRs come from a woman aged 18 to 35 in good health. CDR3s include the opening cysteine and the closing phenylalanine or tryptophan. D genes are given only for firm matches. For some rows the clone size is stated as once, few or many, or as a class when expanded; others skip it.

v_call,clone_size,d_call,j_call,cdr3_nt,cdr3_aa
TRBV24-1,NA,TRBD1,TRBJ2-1,TGTGCCACCAGTGATGCCGGGACAGGCTCCTACAATGAGCAGTTCTTC,CATSDAGTGSYNEQFF
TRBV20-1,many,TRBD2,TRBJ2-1,TGCAGTGCTGCCCCTAGCGGGGGCTCCTACAATGAGCAGTTCTTC,CSAAPSGGSYNEQFF
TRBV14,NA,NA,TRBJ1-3,TGTGCCAGCAGCCAAGTCAGCTCTGGAAACACCATATATTTT,CASSQVSSGNTIYF
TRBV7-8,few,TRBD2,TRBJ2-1,TGTGCCAGCAGCTTTGAAAAACTAGCGGACAATGAGCAGTTCTTC,CASSFEKLADNEQFF
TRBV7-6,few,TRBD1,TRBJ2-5,TGTGCCAGCAGCTATACAGGGGGGCAAGAGACCCAGTACTTC,CASSYTGGQETQYF
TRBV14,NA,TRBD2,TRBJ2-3,TGTGCCAGCAGCTCCTTCCCCGGGACTAGCGGCGCAGATACGCAGTATTTT,CASSSFPGTSGADTQYF
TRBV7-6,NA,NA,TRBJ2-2,TGTGCCAGCAGCTTAGCATCAGGGGAGAGCACCGGGGAGCTGTTTTTT,CASSLASGESTGELFF
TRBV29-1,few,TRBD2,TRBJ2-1,TGCAGCGTCTCTAGCGGCAATGAGCAGTTCTTC,CSVSSGNEQFF
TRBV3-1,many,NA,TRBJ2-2,TGTGCCAGCAGCCAAGTCGGAGGGGTCGGCGGGGAGCTGTTTTTT,CASSQVGGVGGELFF
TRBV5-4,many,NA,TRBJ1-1,TGTGCCAGCAGCTTGGCCGCAGGGCGGAACACTGAAGCTTTCTTT,CASSLAAGRNTEAFF
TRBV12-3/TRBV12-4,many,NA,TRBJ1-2,TGTGCCAGCAGTTTGTTGACGGGGTATGGCTACACCTTC,CASSLLTGYGYTF
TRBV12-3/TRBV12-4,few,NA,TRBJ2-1,TGTGCCAGCACTATTACTCTAGAGCTTGAGCAGTTCTTC,CASTITLELEQFF
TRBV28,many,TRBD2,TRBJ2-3,TGTGCCAGCAGTTTGGGGAGACTAGCGGGTCTCCCGGCGGAGGGATTCACAGATACGCAGTATTTT,CASSLGRLAGLPAEGFTDTQYF
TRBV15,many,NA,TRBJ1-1,TGTGCCACCAGCGCTTTTCAGACGAACACTGAAGCTTTCTTT,CATSAFQTNTEAFF
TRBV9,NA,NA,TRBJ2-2,TGTGCCAGCAGCGTAGATGGGACAAACACCGGGGAGCTGTTTTTT,CASSVDGTNTGELFF
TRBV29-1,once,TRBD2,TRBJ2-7,TGCAGCGTTGCGGGGGGGTCGACTAGTTTATACGAGCAGTACTTC,CSVAGGSTSLYEQYF
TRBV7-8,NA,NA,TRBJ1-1,TGTGCCAGCAGCTCTCGTATAGGGGAAAACACTGAAGCTTTCTTT,CASSSRIGENTEAFF